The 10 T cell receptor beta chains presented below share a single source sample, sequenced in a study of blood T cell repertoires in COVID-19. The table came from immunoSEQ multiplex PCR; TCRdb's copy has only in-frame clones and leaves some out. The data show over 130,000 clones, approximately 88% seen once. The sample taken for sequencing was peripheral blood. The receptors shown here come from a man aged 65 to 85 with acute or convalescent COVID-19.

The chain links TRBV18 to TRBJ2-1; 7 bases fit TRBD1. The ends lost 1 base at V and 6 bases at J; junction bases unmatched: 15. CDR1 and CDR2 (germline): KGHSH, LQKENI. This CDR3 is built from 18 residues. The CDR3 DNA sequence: TGTGCCAGCTCACCACAAGGACAGGCCAAGGGGTTAAGCAATGAGCAGTTCTTC. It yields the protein CASSPQGQAKGLSNEQFF.

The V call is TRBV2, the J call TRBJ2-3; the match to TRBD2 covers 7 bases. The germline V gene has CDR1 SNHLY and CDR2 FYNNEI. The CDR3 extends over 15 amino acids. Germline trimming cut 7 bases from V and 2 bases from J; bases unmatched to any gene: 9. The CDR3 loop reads CASNPLATTTDTQYF. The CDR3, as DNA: TGTGCCAGCAACCCACTAGCGACTACCACAGATACGCAGTATTTT.

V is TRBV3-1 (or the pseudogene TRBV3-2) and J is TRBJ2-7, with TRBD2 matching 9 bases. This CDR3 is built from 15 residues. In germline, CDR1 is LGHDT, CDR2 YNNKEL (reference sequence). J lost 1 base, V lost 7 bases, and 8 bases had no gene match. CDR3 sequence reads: CASTHVAGDSYEQYF. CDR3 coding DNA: TGTGCCAGCACTCACGTAGCGGGAGATTCCTACGAGCAGTACTTC.

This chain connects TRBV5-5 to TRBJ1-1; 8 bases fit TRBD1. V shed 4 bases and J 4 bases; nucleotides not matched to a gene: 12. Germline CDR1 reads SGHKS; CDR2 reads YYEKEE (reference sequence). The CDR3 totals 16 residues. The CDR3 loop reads CASSLGSTGGSTEAFF. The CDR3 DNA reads TGTGCCAGCAGCCTAGGGAGTACAGGGGGTAGCACTGAAGCTTTCTTT. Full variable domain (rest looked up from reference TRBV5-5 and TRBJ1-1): DAGVTQSPTHLIKTRGQQVTLRCSPISGHKSVSWYQQVLGQGPQFIFQYYEKEERGRGNFPDRFSARQFPNYSSELNVNALLLGDSALYLCASSLGSTGGSTEAFFGQGTRLTVV.

CDR3 sequence: CASSWGLASGITGELFF. CDR3 sequence (DNA): TGTGCCAGCAGCTGGGGGTTGGCTAGCGGGATCACCGGGGAGCTGTTTTTT. The V and J genes are TRBV7-6 and TRBJ2-2, with 9 bases lining up with TRBD2. The CDR3 extends over 17 amino acids. With V trimmed by 4 bases and J by 4 bases, 10 bases remained unmatched. The germline CDR1 and CDR2 sequences are SGHVS and FNYEAQ.

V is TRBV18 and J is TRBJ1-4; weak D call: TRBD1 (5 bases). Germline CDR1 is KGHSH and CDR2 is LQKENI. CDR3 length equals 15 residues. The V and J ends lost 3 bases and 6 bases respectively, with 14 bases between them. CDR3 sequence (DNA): TGTGCCAGCTCACCTGCGGCGGGGGGGGATGAAAAACTGTTTTTT. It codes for CASSPAAGGDEKLFF.

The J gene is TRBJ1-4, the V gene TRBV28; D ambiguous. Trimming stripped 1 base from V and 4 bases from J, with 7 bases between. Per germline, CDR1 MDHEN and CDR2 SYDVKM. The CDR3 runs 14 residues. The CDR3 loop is CASSLFPLNEKLFF. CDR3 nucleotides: TGTGCCAGCAGTTTATTCCCCCTTAATGAAAAACTGTTTTTT. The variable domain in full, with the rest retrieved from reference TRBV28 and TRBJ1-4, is DVKVTQSSRYLVKRTGEKVFLECVQDMDHENMFWYRQDPGLGLRLIYFSYDVKMKEKGDIPEGYSVSREKKERFSLILESASTNQTSMYLCASSLFPLNEKLFFGSGTQLSVL.

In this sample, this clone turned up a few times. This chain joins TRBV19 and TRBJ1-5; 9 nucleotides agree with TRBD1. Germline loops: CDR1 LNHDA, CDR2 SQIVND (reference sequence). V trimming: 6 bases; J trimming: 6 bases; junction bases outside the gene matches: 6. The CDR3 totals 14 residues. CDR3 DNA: TGTGCCAGTAGGGGACAGGGAGAGGGTCAGCCCCAGCATTTT. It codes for CASRGQGEGQPQHF. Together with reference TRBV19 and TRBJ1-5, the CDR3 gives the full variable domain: DGGITQSPKYLFRKEGQNVTLSCEQNLNHDAMYWYRQDPGQGLRLIYYSQIVNDFQKGDIAEGYSVSREKKESFPLTVTSAQKNPTAFYLCASRGQGEGQPQHFGDGTRLSIL.

This CDR3 is CASSLGQGAPDTQYF. The CDR3 nucleotides are TGTGCCAGCAGTTTAGGGCAGGGGGCGCCAGATACGCAGTATTTT. The V gene is TRBV28, the J gene TRBJ2-3, with TRBD1 identical over 8 bases. This CDR3 spans 15 amino acids. V was pared by 2 bases and J by 4 bases, with 5 bases of the junction left unmatched. Germline lookup yields CDR1 MDHEN and CDR2 SYDVKM.

CDR3 bases: TGTGCCAGCAGTTACGCCGCCAGGACCTACGAGCAGTACTTC. The encoded protein is CASSYAARTYEQYF. The rearrangement uses TRBV6-5 and TRBJ2-7; D not resolved. The CDR3 is made up of 14 amino acids. The V gene's germline CDR1 is MNHEY and CDR2 SVGAGI. V gave up 2 bases and J gave up 2 bases, with 10 bases separating them.